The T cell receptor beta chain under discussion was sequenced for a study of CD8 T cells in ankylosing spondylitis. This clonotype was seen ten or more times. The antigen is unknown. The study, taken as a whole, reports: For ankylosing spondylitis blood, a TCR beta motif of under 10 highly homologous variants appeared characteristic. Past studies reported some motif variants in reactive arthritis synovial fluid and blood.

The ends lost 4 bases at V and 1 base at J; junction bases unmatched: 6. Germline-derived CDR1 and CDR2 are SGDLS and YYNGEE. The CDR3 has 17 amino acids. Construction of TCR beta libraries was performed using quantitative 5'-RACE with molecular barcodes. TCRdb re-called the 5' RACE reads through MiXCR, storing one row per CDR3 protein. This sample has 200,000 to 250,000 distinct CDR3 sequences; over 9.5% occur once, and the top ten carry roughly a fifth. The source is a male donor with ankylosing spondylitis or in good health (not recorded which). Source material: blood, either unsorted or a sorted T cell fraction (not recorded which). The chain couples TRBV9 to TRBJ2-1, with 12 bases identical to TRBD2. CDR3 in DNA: TGTGCCAGCAGCCCTAGCGGGGGGGCATGGTCCTACAATGAGCAGTTCTTC. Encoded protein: CASSPSGGAWSYNEQFF.